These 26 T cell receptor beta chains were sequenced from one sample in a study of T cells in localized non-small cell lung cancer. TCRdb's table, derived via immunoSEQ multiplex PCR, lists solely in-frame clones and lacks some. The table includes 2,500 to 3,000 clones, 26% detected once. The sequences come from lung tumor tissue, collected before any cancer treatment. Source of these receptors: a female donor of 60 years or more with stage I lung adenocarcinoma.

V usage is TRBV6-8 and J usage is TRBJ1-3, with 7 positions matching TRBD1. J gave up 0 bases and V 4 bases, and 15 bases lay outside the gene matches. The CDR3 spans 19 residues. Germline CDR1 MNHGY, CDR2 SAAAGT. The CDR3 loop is CASSSRGGRDVGSGNTIYF. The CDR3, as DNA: TGTGCCAGCAGTTCCCGAGGGGGCCGAGACGTGGGCTCTGGAAACACCATATATTTT.

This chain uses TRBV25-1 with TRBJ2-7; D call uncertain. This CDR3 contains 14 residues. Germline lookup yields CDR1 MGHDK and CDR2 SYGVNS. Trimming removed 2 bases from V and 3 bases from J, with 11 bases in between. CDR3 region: CASSEVGRYYEQYF. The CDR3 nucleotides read TGTGCCAGCAGTGAAGTTGGTAGATACTACGAGCAGTACTTC.

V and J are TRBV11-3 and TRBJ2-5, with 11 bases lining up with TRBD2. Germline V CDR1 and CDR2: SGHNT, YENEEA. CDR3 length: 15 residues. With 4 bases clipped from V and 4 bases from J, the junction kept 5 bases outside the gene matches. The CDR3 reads CASSWAGTSGETQYF. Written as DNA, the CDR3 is TGTGCCAGCAGCTGGGCCGGGACTAGCGGAGAGACCCAGTACTTC.

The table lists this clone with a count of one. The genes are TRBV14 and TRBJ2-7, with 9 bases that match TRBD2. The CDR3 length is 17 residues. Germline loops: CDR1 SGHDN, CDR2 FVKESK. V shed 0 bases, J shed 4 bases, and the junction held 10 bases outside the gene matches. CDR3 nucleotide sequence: TGTGCCAGCAGCCAAGAAGATACTAGCGGGTTATCTTACGAGCAGTACTTC. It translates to CASSQEDTSGLSYEQYF.

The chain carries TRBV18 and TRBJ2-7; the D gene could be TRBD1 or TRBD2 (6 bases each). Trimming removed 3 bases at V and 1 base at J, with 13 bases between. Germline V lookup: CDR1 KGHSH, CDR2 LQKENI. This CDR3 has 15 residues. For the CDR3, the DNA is TGTGCCAGCTCACCGGAGGGACATTTTTCCTACGAGCAGTACTTC. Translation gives CASSPEGHFSYEQYF.

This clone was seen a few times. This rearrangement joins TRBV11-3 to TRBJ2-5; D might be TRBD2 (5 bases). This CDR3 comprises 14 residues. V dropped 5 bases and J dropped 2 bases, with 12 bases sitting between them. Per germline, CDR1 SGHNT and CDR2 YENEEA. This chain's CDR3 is CASSQETRQETQYF. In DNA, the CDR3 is TGTGCCAGCAGCCAGGAAACTAGGCAAGAGACCCAGTACTTC.

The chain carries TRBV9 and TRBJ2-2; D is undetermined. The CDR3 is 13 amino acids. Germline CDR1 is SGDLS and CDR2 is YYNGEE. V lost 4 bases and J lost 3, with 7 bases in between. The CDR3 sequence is CASSPQDTGELFF. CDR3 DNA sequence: TGTGCCAGCAGCCCCCAAGACACCGGGGAGCTGTTTTTT.

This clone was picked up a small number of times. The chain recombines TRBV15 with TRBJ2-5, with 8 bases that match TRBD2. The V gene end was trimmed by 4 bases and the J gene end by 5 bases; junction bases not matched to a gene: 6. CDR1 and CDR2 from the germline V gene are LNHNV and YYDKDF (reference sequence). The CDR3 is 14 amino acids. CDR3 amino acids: CATSIAGRAETQYF. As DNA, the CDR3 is TGTGCCACCAGCATAGCGGGGCGCGCGGAGACCCAGTACTTC.

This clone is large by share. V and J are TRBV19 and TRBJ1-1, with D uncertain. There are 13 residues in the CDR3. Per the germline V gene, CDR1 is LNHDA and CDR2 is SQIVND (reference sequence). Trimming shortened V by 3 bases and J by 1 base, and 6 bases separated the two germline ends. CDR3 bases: TGTGCCAGTAGTATTTACTGGAACACTGAAGCTTTCTTT. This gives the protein CASSIYWNTEAFF.

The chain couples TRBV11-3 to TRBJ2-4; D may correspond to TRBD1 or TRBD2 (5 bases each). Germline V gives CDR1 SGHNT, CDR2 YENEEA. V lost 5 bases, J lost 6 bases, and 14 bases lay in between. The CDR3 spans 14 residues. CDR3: CASSLGDLGNIQYF. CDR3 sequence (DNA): TGTGCCAGCAGCCTCGGGGACCTTGGAAACATTCAGTACTTC.

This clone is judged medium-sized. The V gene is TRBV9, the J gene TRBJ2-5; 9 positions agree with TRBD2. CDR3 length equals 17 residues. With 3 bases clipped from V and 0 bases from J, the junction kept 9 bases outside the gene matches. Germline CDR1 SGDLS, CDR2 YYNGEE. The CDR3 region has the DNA TGTGCCAGCAGCGCTGGACTGAGCGGGGGGCACCAAGAGACCCAGTACTTC. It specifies CASSAGLSGGHQETQYF.

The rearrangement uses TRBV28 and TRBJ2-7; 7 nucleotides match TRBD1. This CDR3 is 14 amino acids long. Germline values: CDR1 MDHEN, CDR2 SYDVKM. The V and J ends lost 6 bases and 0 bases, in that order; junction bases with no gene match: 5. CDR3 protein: CASSPGGSSYEQYF. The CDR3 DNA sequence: TGTGCCAGCAGCCCAGGGGGAAGCTCCTACGAGCAGTACTTC. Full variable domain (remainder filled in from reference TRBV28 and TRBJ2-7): DVKVTQSSRYLVKRTGEKVFLECVQDMDHENMFWYRQDPGLGLRLIYFSYDVKMKEKGDIPEGYSVSREKKERFSLILESASTNQTSMYLCASSPGGSSYEQYFGPGTRLTVT.

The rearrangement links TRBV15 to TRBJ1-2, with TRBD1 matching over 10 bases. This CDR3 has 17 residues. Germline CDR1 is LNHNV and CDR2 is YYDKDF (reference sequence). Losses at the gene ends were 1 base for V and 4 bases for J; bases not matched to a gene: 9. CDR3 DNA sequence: TGTGCCACCAGCAGAGGCGGGACAGGGGTTAGGGGCTATGGCTACACCTTC. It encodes CATSRGGTGVRGYGYTF.

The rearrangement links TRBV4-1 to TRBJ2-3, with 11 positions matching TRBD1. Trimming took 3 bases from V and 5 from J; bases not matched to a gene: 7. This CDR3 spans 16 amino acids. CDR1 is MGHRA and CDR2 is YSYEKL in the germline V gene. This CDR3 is CASSHPPGQGVDTQYF. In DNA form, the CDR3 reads TGCGCCAGCAGCCACCCACCGGGACAGGGGGTAGATACGCAGTATTTT.

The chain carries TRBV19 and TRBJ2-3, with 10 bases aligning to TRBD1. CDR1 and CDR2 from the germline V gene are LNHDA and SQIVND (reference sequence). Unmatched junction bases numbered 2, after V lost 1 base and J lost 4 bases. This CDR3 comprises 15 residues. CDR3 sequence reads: CASSIGQGAADTQYF. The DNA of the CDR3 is TGTGCCAGTAGTATAGGACAGGGGGCCGCAGATACGCAGTATTTT.

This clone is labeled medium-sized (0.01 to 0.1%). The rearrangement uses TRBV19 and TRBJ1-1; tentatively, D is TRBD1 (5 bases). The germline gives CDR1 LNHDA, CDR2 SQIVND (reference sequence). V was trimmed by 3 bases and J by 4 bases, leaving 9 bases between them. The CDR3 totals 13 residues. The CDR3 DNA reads TGTGCCAGTAGTATTGTCCAGGGCACTGAAGCTTTCTTT. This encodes CASSIVQGTEAFF.

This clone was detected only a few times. The CDR3 spells CASSLDGDPNSPLHF. In nucleotides, the CDR3 is TGCGCCAGCAGCTTGGACGGGGACCCCAATTCACCCCTCCACTTT. This chain connects TRBV5-1 to TRBJ1-6; TRBD1 might be the D (5 bases). The CDR3 is 15 residues long. Germline lookup yields CDR1 SGHRS and CDR2 YFSETQ. V was clipped by 0 bases and J by 7 bases, with 11 bases between them.

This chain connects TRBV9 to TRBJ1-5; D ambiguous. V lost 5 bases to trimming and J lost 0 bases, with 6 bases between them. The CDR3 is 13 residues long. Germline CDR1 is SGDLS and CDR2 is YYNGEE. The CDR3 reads CASSLRSNQPQHF. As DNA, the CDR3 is TGTGCCAGCAGTTTGCGTAGCAATCAGCCCCAGCATTTT.

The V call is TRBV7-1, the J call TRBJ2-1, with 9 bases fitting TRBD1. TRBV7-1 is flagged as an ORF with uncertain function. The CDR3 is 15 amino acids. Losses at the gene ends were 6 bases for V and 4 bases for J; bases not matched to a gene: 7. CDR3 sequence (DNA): TGTGCCAGCAGTCAACAGGGGGCGCGGTACAATGAGCAGTTCTTC. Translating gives CASSQQGARYNEQFF.

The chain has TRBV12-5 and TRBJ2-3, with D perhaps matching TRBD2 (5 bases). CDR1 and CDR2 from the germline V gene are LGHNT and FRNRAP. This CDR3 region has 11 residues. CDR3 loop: CASTREGTQYF. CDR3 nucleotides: TGTGCCAGCACCCGAGAGGGTACGCAGTATTTT.

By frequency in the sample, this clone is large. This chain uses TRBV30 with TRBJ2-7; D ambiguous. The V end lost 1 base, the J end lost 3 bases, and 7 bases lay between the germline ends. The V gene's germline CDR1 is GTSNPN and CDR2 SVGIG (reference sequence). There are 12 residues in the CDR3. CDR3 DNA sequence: TGTGCCTGGAGTGAGGGCGGCTACGAGCAGTACTTC. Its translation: CAWSEGGYEQYF.

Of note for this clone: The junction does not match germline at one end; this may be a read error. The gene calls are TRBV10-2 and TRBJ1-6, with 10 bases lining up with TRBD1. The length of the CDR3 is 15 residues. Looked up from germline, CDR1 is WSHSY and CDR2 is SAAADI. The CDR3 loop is CAISESGQGNSPLHF. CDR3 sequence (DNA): TGCGCCATCAGTGAGTCGGGACAGGGGAATTCACCCCTCCACTTT.

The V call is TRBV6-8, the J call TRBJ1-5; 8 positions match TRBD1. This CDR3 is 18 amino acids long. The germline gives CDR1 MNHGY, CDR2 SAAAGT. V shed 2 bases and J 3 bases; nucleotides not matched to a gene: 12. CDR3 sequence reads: CASSYPRGQGAPNQPQHF. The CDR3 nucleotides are TGTGCCAGCAGTTACCCAAGGGGGCAGGGGGCCCCCAATCAGCCCCAGCATTTT.

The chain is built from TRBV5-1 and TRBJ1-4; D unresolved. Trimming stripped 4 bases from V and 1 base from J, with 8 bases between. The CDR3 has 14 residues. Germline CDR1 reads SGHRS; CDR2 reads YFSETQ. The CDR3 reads CASSPMGTNEKLFF. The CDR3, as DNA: TGCGCCAGCAGCCCCATGGGAACTAATGAAAAACTGTTTTTT.

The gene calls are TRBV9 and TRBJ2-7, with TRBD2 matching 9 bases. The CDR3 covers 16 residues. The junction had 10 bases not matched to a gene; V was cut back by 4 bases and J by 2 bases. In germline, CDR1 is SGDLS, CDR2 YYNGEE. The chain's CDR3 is CASSPRGLAYTYEQYF. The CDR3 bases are TGTGCCAGCAGCCCAAGAGGACTAGCGTATACCTACGAGCAGTACTTC. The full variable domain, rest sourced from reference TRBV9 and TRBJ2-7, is DSGVTQTPKHLITATGQRVTLRCSPRSGDLSVYWYQQSLDQGLQFLIQYYNGEERAKGNILERFSAQQFPDLHSELNLSSLELGDSALYFCASSPRGLAYTYEQYFGPGTRLTVT.

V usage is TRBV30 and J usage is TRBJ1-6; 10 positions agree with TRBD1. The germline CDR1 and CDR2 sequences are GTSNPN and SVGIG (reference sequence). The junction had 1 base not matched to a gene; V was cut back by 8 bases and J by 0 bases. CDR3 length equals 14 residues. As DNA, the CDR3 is TGTGCCGGACAGGGGGGCTCCTATAATTCACCCCTCCACTTT. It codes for CAGQGGSYNSPLHF.